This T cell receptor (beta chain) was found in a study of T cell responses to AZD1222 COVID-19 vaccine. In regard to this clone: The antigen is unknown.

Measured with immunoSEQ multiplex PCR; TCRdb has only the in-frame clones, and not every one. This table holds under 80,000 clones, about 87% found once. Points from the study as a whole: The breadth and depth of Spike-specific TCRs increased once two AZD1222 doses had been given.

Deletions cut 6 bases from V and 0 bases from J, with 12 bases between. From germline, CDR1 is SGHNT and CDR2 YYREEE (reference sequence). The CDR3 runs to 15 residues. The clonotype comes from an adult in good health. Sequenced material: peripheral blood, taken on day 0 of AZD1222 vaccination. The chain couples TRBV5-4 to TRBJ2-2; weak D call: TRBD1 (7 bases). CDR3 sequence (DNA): TGTGCCAGCACCAGGGGGGTTTCGAACACCGGGGAGCTGTTTTTT. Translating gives CASTRGVSNTGELFF.